This T cell receptor (beta chain) was identified in a study of T cell responses to AZD1222 COVID-19 vaccine (dated by TCRdb to the early 2020s). In the study overall: AZD1222 recipients with second doses at about 4 weeks or about 12 weeks were pooled, because spike-specific TCR depth and breadth did not differ between schedules. Enrollment into the trials was organized by age into subgroups of 18-55, 56-69 and 70-plus years, and those subgroups contained about 150, 27 and 61 TCR-sequenced participants, respectively. TCR sequencing was performed for about 250 trial participants, of whom about 200 were given two doses of AZD1222 and around 26 were given two doses of MenACWY control vaccine. Broad study findings and their caveats: Reportedly, almost half of the unique spike-specific TCRs recognized epitopes lying outside the regions that are mutated in the B.1.351 and B.1.1.7 variants. Because no samples from the day 14 peak response were available, repertoires could be characterized only after the peak T cell response. Participants were mostly white British, with more females than males. The authors suggested clonal diversity may have been underestimated. The whole spike protein was spanned by vaccine-associated CD4 TCRs, and dominant responses were seen in regions 160-218 and 743-854. A significant rise in spike-specific TCR breadth and depth was observed after two AZD1222 doses relative to day 0 and relative to MenACWY recipients. The 56-69-year group was small, and its depth increase did not reach significance, likely because of low power. Only five or six AZD1222 recipients were SARS-CoV-2 seropositive at baseline, limiting conclusions about previously exposed vaccinees.

With regard to this clone: The target of this receptor is not known. Base qualities are not at hand, and no much larger clone is one base apart.

Relative to germline, V is 4 bases shorter and J is 2 bases shorter, with 7 bases between their ends. CDR3 length: 13 amino acids, cysteine to phenylalanine. The only DNA kept is the CDR3, 39 bases in frame from the first base. Sequences SGHDN (CDR1) and FVKESK (CDR2) are obtained from the germline V gene. The CDR3 regions of human TCRbeta chains were analyzed by immunosequencing. In the paper's pipeline: TCRs in the repertoires were compared against a reference library of SARS-CoV-2-specific TCRs that had been generated with the MIRA antigen-specificity platform. Breadth was defined as the fraction of unique TCRs that were SARS-CoV-2-associated, and depth was defined as the fraction of total T cells that were SARS-CoV-2-associated. Using the MIRA data, every spike-specific TCR was mapped to the spike region that the TCR reacted to and assigned to either a CD4 or a CD8 class. Log10-transformed breadth and depth values were compared by one-way ANOVA with Sidak's multiple comparisons tests. TCRdb carries this immuneACCESS record with in-frame sequences only. Its versions omit some clonotypes, under half of them owing to an unresolved V gene in the studies checked, with the rest unexplained. V and J calls and clone size are copied from that table; D and trimming were computed from the DNA. The table for this sample lists approximately 180,000 clones; about nine tenths of them were counted only once. Less than 3% of the sample comes from the top ten.

This sample's time point label indicates: baseline before first vaccination. The vaccinee samples were drawn from two UK trials, COV001 and COV002, one of which was a single-blind randomized controlled phase 2/3 trial testing AZD1222 (ChAdOx1 nCoV-19) in healthy adults. For TCRbeta chain sequencing, PBMC samples from trial participants were taken at day 0 and at day 28 after the second dose. The rearrangement joined TRBV14 to TRBJ2-3; a tentative D match to TRBD1 spans 5 bases. The sequenced sample was peripheral blood, obtained on day 0 of AZD1222 vaccination. This sequence originates from an adult in good health. Read as DNA, the sequence is TGTGCCAGCAGCCGACAGCTCACAGATACGCAGTATTTT. Translation gives CASSRQLTDTQYF.